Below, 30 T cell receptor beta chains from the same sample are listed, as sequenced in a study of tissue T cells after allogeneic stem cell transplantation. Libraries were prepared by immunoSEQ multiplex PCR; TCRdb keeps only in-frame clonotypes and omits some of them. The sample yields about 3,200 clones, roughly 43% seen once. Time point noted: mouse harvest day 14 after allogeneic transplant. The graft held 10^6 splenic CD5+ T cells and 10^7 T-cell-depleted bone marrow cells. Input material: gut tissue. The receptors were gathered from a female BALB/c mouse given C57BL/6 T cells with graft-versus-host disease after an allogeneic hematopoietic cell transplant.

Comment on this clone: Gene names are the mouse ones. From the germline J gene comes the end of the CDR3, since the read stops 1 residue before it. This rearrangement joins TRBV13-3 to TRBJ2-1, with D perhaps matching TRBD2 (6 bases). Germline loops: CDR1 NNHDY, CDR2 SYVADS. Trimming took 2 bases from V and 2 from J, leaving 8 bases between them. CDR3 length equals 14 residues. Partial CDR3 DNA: TGTGCCAGCAGTGAGGTGGGGGACTATGCTGAGCAGTTC. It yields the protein CASSEVGDYAEQF. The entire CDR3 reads CASSEVGDYAEQFF.

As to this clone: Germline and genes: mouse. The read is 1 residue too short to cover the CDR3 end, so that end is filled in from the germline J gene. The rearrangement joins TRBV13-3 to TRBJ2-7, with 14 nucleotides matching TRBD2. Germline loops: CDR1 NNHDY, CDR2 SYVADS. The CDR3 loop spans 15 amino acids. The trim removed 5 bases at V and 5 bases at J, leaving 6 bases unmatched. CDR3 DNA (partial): TGTGCCAGCAGAGCCGGGACTGGGGGGGCGCATGAACAGTAC. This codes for CASRAGTGGAHEQY. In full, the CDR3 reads CASRAGTGGAHEQYF.

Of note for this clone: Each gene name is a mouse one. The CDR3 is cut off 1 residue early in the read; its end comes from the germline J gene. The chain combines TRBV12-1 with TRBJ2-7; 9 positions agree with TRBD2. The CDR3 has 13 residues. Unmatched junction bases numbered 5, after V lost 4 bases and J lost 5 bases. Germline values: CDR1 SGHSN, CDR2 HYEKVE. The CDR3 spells CASSRDWDHEQYF. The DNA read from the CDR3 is TGTGCCAGCTCCCGGGACTGGGACCATGAACAGTAC.

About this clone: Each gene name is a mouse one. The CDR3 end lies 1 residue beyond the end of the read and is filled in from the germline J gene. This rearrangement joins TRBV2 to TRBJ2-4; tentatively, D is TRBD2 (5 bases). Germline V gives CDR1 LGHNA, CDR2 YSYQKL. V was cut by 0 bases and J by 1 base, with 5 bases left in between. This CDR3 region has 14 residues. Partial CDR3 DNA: TGTGCCAGCAGCCAAGATGGGGGTCAAAACACCTTGTAC. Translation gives CASSQDGGQNTLY. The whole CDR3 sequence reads CASSQDGGQNTLYF.

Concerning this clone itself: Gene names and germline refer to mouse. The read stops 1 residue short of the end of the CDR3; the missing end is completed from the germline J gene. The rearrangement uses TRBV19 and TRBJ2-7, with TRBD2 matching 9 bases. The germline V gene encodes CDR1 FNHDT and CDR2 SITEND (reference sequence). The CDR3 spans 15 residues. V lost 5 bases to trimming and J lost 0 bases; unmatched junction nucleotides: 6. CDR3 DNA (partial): TGTGCCAGCAGCACGGACTGGGGAAGCTCCTATGAACAGTAC. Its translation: CASSTDWGSSYEQY. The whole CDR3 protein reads CASSTDWGSSYEQYF.

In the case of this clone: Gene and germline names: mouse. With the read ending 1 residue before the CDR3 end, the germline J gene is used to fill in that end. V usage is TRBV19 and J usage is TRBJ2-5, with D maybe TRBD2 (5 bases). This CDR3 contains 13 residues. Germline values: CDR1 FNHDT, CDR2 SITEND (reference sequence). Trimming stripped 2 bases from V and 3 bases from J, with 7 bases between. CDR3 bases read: TGTGCCAGCAGTATTGGGGTACAAGACACCCAGTAC. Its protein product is CASSIGVQDTQY. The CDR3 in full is CASSIGVQDTQYF.

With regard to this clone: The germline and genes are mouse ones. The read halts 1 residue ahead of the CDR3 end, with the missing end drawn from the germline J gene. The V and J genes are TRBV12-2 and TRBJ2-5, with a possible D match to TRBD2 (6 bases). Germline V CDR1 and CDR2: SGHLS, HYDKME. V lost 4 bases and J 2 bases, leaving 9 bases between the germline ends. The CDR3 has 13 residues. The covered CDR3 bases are TGTGCCAGCTCCCGGGACTTCCAAGACACCCAGTAC. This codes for CASSRDFQDTQY. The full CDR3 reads CASSRDFQDTQYF. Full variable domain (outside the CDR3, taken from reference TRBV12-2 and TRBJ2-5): NSGVVQSPRYIIKGKGERSILKCIPISGHLSVAWYQQTQGQELKFFIQHYDKMERDKGNLPSRFSVQQFDDYHSEMNMSALELEDSAVYFCASSRDFQDTQYFGPGTRLLVL.

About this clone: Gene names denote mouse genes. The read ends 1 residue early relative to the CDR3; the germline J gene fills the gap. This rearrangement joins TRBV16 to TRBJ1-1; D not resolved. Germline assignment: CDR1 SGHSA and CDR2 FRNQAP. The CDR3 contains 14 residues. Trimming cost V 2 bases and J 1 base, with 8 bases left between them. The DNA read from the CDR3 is TGTGCAAGCAGCTTAAGGGCAGTAAACACAGAAGTCTTC. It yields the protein CASSLRAVNTEVF. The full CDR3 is CASSLRAVNTEVFF.

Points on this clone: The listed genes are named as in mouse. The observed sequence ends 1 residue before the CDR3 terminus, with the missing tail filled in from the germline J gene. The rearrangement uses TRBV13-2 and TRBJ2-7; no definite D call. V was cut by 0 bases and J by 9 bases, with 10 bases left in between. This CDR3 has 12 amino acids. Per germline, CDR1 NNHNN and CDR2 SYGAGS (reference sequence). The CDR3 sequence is CASGDAGRIQYF. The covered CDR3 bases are TGTGCCAGCGGTGATGCGGGCCGAATACAGTAC.

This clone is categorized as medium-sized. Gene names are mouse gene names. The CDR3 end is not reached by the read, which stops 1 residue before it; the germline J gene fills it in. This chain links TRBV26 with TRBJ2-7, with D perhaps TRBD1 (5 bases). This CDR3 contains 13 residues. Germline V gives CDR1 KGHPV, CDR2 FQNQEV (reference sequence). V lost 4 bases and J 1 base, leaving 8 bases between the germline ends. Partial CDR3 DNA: TGTGCCAGCAGTCGGCAGGGATCCTATGAACAGTAC. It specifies CASSRQGSYEQY. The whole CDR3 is CASSRQGSYEQYF.

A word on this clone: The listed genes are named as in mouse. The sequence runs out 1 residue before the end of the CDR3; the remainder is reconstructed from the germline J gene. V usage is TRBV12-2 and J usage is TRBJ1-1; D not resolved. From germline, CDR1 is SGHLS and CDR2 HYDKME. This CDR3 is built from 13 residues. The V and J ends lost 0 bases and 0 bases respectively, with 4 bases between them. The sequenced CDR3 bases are TGTGCCAGCTCTCTCGGGACAAACACAGAAGTCTTC. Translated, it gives CASSLGTNTEVF. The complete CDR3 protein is CASSLGTNTEVFF.

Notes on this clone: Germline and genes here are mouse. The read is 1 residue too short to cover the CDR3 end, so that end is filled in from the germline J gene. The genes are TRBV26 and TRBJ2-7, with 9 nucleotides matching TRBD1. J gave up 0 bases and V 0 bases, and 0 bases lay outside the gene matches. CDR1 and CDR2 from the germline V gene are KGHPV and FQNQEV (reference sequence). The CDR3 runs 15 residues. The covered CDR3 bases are TGTGCCAGCAGTCTGTCGACAGGGGGCTCCTATGAACAGTAC. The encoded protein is CASSLSTGGSYEQY. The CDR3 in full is CASSLSTGGSYEQYF. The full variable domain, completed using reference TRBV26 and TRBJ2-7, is NSKVIQTPRYLVKGQGQKAKMRCIPEKGHPVVFWYQQNKNNEFKFLINFQNQEVLQQIDMTEKRFSAECPSNSPCSLEIQSSEAGDSALYLCASSLSTGGSYEQYFGPGTRLTVL.

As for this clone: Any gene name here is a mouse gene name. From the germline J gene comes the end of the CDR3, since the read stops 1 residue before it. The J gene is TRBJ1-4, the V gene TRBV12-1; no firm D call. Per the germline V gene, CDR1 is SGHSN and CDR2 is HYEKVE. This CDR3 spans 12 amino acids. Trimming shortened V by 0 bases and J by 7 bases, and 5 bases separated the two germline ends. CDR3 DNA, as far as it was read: TGTGCCAGCTCTCTCGACCCCGAAAGATTATTT. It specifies CASSLDPERLF. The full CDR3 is CASSLDPERLFF.

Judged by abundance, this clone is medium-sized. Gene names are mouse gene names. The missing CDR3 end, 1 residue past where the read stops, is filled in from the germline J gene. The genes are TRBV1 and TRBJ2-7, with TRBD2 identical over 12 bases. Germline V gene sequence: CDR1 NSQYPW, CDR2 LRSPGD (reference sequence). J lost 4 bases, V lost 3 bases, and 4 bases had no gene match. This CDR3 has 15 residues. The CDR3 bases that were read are TGCACCTGCAGTGCCGACTGGGGGGGCGCATATGAACAGTAC. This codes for CTCSADWGGAYEQY. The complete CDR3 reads CTCSADWGGAYEQYF.

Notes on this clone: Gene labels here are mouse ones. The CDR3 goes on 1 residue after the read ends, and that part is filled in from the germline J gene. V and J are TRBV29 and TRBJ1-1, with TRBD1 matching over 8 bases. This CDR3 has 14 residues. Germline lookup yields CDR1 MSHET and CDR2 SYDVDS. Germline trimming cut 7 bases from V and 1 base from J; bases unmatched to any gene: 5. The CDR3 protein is CASNQGAQNTEVFF. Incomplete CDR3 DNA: TGTGCTAGCAACCAGGGGGCGCAAAACACAGAAGTCTTC.

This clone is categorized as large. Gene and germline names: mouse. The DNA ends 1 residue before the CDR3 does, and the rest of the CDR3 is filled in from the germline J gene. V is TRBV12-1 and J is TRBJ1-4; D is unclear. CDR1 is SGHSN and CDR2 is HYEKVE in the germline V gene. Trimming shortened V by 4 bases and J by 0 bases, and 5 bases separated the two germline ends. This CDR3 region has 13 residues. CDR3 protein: CASSRFSNERLFF. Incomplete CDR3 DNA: TGTGCCAGCTCGAGGTTTTCCAACGAAAGATTATTT.

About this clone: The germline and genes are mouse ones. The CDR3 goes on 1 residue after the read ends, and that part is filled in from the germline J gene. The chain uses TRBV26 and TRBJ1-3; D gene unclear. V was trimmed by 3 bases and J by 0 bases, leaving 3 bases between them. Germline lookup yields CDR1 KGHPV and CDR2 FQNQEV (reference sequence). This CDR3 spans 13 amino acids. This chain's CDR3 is CASSLLSGNTLYF. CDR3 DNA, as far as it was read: TGTGCCAGCAGTCTCCTTTCTGGAAATACGCTCTAT.

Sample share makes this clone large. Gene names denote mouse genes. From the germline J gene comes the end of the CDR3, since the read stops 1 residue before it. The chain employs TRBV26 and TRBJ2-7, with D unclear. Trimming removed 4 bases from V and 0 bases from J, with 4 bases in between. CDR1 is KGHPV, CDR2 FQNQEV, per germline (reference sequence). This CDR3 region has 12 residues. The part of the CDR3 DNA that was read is TGTGCCAGCAGTCGGGGCTCCTATGAACAGTAC. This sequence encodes CASSRGSYEQY. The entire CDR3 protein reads CASSRGSYEQYF.

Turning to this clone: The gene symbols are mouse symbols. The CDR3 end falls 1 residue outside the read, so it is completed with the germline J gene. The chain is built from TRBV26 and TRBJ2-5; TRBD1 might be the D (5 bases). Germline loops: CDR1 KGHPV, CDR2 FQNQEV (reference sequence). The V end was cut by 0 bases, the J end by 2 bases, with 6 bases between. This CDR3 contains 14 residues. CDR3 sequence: CASSLSTVQDTQYF. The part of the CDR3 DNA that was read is TGTGCCAGCAGTCTGTCGACAGTCCAAGACACCCAGTAC. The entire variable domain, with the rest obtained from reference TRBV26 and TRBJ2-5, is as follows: NSKVIQTPRYLVKGQGQKAKMRCIPEKGHPVVFWYQQNKNNEFKFLINFQNQEVLQQIDMTEKRFSAECPSNSPCSLEIQSSEAGDSALYLCASSLSTVQDTQYFGPGTRLLVL.

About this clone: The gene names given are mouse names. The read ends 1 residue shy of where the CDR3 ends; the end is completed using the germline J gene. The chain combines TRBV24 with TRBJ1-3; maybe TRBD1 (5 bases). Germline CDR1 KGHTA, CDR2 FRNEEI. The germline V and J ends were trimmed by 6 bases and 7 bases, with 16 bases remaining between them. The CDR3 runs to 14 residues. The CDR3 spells CASRYRIFWNTLYF. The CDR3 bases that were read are TGTGCCAGCAGGTACAGGATTTTCTGGAATACGCTCTAT.

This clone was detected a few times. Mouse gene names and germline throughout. CDR3 loop: CASSSGTGSAETLYF. Incomplete CDR3 DNA: TGTGCCAGCAGTTCCGGGACAGGGAGTGCAGAAACGCTGTAT. The chain is built from TRBV26 and TRBJ2-3; TRBD1 matches 9 bases. The CDR3 end falls 1 residue outside the read, so it is completed with the germline J gene. The V gene's germline CDR1 is KGHPV and CDR2 FQNQEV (reference sequence). CDR3 length: 15 residues. After removal of 5 bases from V and 0 bases from J, the junction contained 3 bases not matched to a gene.

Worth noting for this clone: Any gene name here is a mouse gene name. The CDR3: CGATGTTNSDYTF. CDR3 DNA, as far as it was read: TGTGGTGCTACCGGGACAACAAACTCCGACTACACC. V usage is TRBV20 and J usage is TRBJ1-2, with TRBD1 as a possible D gene (6 bases). The CDR3 extends 1 residue past the end of the read, so its final part is completed from the germline J gene. The germline V and J ends were trimmed by 4 bases and 0 bases, with 9 bases remaining between them. The CDR3 runs 13 residues. Germline V lookup: CDR1 GFQATS, CDR2 STVNSAI.

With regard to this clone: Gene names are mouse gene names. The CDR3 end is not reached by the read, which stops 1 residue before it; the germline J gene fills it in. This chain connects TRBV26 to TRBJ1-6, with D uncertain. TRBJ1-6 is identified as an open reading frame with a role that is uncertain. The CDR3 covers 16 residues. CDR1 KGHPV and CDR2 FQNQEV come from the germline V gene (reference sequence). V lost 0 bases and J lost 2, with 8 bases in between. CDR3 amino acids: CASSLSGRTYNSPLYF. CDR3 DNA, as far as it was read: TGTGCCAGCAGTCTGTCGGGGAGGACCTATAATTCGCCCCTCTAC.

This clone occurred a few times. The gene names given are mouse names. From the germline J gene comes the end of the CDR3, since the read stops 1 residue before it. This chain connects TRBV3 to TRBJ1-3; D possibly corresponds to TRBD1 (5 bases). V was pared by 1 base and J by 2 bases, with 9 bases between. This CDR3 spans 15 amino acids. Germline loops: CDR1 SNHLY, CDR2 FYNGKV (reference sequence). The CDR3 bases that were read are TGTGCCAGCAGCTTAGAAGGGGCGGCTGGAAATACGCTCTAT. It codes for CASSLEGAAGNTLY. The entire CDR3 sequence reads CASSLEGAAGNTLYF.

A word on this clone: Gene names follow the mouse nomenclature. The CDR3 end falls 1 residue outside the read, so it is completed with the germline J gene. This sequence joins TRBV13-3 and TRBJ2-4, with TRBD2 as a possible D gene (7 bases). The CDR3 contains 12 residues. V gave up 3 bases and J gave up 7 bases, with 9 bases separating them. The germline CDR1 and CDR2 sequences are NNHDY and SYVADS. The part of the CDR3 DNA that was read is TGTGCCAGCAGTGGGGGGGCTTACACCTTGTAC. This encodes CASSGGAYTLY. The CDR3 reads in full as CASSGGAYTLYF.

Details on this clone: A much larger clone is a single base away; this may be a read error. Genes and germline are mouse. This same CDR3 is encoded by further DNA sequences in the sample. This CDR3 is CASSPWGANYAEQFF. The sequenced CDR3 bases are TGTGCCAGCAGTCCCTGGGGGGCGAACTATGCTGAGCAGTTC. The V call is TRBV17, the J call TRBJ2-1, with 8 bases aligning to TRBD2. The sequenced fragment ends 1 residue before the CDR3 boundary, so the rest is inferred from the germline J gene. The CDR3 runs 15 residues. Germline V lookup: CDR1 MNHDT, CDR2 YYDKIL.

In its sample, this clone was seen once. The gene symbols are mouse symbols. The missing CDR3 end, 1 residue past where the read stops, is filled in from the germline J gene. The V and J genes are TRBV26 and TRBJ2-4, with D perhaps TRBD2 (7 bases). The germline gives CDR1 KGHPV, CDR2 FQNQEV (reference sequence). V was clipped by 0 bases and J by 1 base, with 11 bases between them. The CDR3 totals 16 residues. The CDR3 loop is CASSLSEGGGQNTLYF. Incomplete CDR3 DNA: TGTGCCAGCAGTCTGTCGGAGGGGGGGGGTCAAAACACCTTGTAC.

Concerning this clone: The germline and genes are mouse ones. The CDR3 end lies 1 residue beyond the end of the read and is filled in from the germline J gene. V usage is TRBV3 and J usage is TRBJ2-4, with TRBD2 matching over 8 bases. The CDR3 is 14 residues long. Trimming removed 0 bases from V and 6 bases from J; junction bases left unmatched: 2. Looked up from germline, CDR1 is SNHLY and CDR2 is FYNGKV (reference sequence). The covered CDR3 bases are TGTGCCAGCAGCTTAGCGGGGGGGGCTAACACCTTGTAC. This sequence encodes CASSLAGGANTLY. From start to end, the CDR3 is CASSLAGGANTLYF.

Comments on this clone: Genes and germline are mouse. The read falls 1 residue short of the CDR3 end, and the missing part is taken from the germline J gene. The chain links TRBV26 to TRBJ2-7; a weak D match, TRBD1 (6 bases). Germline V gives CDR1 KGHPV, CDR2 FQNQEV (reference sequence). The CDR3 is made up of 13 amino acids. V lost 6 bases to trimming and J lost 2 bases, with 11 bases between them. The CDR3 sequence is CASSRDKTYEQYF. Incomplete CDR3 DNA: TGTGCCAGCAGCCGGGACAAAACCTATGAACAGTAC.

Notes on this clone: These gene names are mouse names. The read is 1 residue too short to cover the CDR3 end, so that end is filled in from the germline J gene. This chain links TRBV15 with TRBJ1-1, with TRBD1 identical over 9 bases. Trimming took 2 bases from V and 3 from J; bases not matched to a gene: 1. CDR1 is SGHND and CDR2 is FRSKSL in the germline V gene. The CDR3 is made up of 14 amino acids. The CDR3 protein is CASSLRTGDTEVFF. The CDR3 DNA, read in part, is TGTGCCAGCAGTTTAAGGACAGGGGACACAGAAGTCTTC.